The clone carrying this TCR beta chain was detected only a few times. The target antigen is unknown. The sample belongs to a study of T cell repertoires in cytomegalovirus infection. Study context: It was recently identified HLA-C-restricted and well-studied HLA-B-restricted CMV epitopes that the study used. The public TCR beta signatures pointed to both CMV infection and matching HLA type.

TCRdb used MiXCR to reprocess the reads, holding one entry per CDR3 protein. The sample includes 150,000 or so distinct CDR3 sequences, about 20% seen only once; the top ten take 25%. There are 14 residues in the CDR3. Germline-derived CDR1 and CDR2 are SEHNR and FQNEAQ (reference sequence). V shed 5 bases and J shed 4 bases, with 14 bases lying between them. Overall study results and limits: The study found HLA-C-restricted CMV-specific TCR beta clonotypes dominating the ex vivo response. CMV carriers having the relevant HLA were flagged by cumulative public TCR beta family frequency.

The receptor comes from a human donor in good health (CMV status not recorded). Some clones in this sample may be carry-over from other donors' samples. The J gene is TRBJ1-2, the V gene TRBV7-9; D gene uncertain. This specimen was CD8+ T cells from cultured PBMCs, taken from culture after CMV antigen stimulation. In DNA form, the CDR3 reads TGTGCCAGCAGCCTCGTACCGGAGCTCTATGGCTACACCTTC. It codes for CASSLVPELYGYTF.